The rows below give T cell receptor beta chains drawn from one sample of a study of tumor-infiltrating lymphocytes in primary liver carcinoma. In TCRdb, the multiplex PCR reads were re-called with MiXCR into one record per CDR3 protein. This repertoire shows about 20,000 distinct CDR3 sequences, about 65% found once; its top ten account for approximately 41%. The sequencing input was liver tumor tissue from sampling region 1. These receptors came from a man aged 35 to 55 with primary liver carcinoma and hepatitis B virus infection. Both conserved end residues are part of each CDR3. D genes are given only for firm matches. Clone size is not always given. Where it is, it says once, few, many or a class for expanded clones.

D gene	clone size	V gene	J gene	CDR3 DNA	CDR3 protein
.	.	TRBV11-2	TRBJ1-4	TGTGCCAGCAGCCCGAAGTCTCAAAGGATGTCCGCAACTAATGAAAAACTGTTTTTT	CASSPKSQRMSATNEKLFF
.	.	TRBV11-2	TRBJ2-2	TGTACCAGCAGCTTAGCAATAGGAGGGGCGAACACCGAGGAACTGTTTTTT	CTSSLAIGGANTEELFF
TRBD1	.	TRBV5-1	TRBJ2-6	TGCGCCAGCAGCTCGGTCGGACAGGGATGTGGGGCCAACGTCCTGACTTTC	CASSSVGQGCGANVLTF
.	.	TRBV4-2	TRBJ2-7	TGTGCGAGCAGACAAGGTGTGAACGAACAGTACTTC	CASRQGVNEQYF
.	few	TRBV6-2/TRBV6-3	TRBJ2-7	TGTGCCAGCAGTTACGGGCAGCACAGCTACGAGCAATGCTTC	CASSYGQHSYEQCF
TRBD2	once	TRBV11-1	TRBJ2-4	TGTGTCAGCAACTTTCCCGGGACTAGTGGGACCAAAAACATTCAGAACTTC	CVSNFPGTSGTKNIQNF
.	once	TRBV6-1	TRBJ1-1	TGTGTCAGCGGTGGACACGGCACTGAAGTTTTCTTT	CVSGGHGTEVFF
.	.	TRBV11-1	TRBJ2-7	TGTGACAGCAACTCGAAAGTTTACGAGCGGTACTTC	CDSNSKVYERYF
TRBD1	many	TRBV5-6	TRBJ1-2	TGTGCCAGCAGCTGGGTTGGGACAGGAGGCTACACCTTC	CASSWVGTGGYTF
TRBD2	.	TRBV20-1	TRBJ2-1	TGCAGTGCTAGTGTCCCTGCTAGCGGGAGGGCCGGAGAGCAGTTCTTC	CSASVPASGRAGEQFF
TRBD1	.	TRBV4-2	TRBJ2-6	TGTGCCAGCAGCCGAGAGACAGGGGGTATTACCGGGGCCAAGGTCCTGACTTTC	CASSRETGGITGAKVLTF
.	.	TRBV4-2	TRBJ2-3	TGTGCCAGCAGCTACGTGGCGCTTCTAGCAGGAGCGACAGATATGCAGTATTTT	CASSYVALLAGATDMQYF
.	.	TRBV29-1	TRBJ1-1	TGCAGCGTTGACCGAGGGCATTCTGAAGCTTTCTTT	CSVDRGHSEAFF
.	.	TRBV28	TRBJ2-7	TGTGTCAGTATCCGGATAGGGGGCTCCTACGAGCAGTACTTC	CVSIRIGGSYEQYF
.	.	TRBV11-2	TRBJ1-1	TGTGCCAGCAGCTCATCCAGGGGATTGGTGAACACTGAAGTTTTCTTT	CASSSSRGLVNTEVFF
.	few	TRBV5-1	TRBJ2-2	TGCGCCAGCAGCTTAGCCGAGAGACCCAGGGAGCTGTTTTTT	CASSLAERPRELFF
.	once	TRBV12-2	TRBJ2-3	TGTGCAAGTCGTCCAGGACGGCGGCAAAGCACAGATACGCAGTATTTT	CASRPGRRQSTDTQYF
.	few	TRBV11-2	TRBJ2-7	TGTGCCAGCAGCTTAGATCCATACGAGCAGTACTTC	CASSLDPYEQYF
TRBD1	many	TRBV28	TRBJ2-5	TGTGCCAGCAGTATCTACAGGGGCCGACGGGAGACCCAGTACTTC	CASSIYRGRRETQYF
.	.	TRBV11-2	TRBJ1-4	TGTGCCAGCAGCAAGACTACAGGAGGAGTAAATGAAAAACTGTTTTTT	CASSKTTGGVNEKLFF
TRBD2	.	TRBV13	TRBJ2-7	TGTGCCAGCAGCCAGCGGACTAGTCAGAGGTCCTACGAGCACTGCTTC	CASSQRTSQRSYEHCF
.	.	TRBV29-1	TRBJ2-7	TGCAGCACCAGGGTAATGGACGAGCAGCACTTC	CSTRVMDEQHF
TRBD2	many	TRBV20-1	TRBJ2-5	TGCAGTGCAGCCCCCTCTAGCGGGAGGGCAGGTGGTACGGAGACCCAGTACTTC	CSAAPSSGRAGGTETQYF
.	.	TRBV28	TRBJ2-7	TGTGCCAGCAGTGCCCTGGCGAGGAACTACGAGCAGTACTTC	CASSALARNYEQYF
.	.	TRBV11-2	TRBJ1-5	TGTGCCAGCAGCCCATCGGGGCGTGGTGGGAGATCAAAGGCCCAGCATTTT	CASSPSGRGGRSKAQHF
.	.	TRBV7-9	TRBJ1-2	TGTGCCAGCAGTCCCGAGGGCAGGCTGTCCCTGTATGGCTATACCTTC	CASSPEGRLSLYGYTF
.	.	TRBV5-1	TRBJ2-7	TGTGCCAGCAGCATGGGACGAGGGCACTACGAGCAGTACTTC	CASSMGRGHYEQYF
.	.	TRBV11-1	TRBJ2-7	TGTGTCAGCAGCTCAAGGGGCTATTTCAGCCTCTACGAGCAGTACTTC	CVSSSRGYFSLYEQYF
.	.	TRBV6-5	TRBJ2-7	TGTGCCAGCAGCCGAACGGATGCCTACGACCAGTACTTC	CASSRTDAYDQYF
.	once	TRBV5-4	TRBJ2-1	TGTGCCAACAGCTTGATATTCGACAATGAGCAGTTCTTC	CANSLIFDNEQFF
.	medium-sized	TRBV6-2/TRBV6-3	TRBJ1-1	TGTGCCAGCAGTTACATTAACACTGAAGCTTTCTTT	CASSYINTEAFF
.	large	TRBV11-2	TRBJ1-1	TGTGCCAGCAGCTTAGTGCCAGGGGCTGAAGCTTTCTTT	CASSLVPGAEAFF